This T cell receptor beta chain appears in the sequencing data of a study of PD-1 blockade in classical Hodgkin lymphoma. Profiled with immunoSEQ multiplex PCR; TCRdb holds only in-frame clones, not every one. The profile covers around 34,000 clones, with 76% appearing a single time and about 15% taken by the ten largest. Every patient experienced relapse after autologous stem cell transplantation, and brentuximab vedotin exposure varied. This sample comprised peripheral blood mononuclear cells (PBMCs), obtained before the second cycle of nivolumab. The origin of this receptor is a human donor with classical Hodgkin lymphoma.

CDR3 DNA: TGTGCCAGCAGCCAAGACGCAGATTTGGTCGGGGCTAACTATGGCTACACCTTC. Translation: CASSQDADLVGANYGYTF. The chain uses TRBV4-2 and TRBJ1-2, with unresolved D. The V and J ends lost 0 bases and 0 bases respectively, with 17 bases between them. The length of the CDR3 is 18 residues. The germline V gene encodes CDR1 LGHNA and CDR2 YNFKEQ.